This entry describes one TCR beta chain. Its target antigen remains unknown. The sample holds no much larger clone one base away, and base qualities are not on file. Library preparation was by the immunoSEQ multiplex PCR assay. For TCR sequencing, RNA was extracted from every sample and reverse transcribed into cDNA to serve as template. SuperScript III was used to make first-strand cDNA, primed with a 2:1 mix of oligo-dT and random hexamers. A synthetic immune receptor repertoire was used to assess amplification bias, and residual bias was removed computationally. The paper's data handling went like this. Raw reads were preprocessed to remove errors, and CDR3 was defined according to IMGT conventions as the region from the conserved cysteine to phenylalanine. Clonality was calculated as 1 minus Shannon entropy normalized by log2 of the number of productive unique TCRs. CD4 or CD8 identity of scalp clones was inferred by cross-referencing scalp TCRbeta sequences with sorted blood CD4 and CD8 repertoires. The table comes from immuneACCESS by way of TCRdb, which keeps in-frame sequences with V and J called. Part of the clones is missing from these tables; in studies checked, under half for an unresolved V gene and the rest for unknown reasons. From that table come the V and J calls and clone size; the DNA was used to work out D and trimming. The sample table holds 140,000 or so clones, of which less than 75% were seen once. The top ten clonotypes cover 36% of the sample.

This record belongs to a study of CD8+ T cells in alopecia areata (dated by TCRdb to the late 2010s). In the study overall: In both human patients and the C3H/HeJ mouse model, the study applied high-throughput TCRbeta sequencing to look at T cell clonal expansion in alopecia areata. Human TCRbeta sequencing covered scalp tissue and sorted CD4+ and CD8+ peripheral blood T cells from patchy and totalis/universalis alopecia areata patients and healthy controls. Clonality in the scalp was compared among normal scalp (n=4), patchy alopecia areata scalp (n=8), and alopecia totalis/universalis scalp (n=8). RNA was extracted with the PAXgene miRNA kit for fixed scalp, the miRNeasy kit for PBMCs, and the RNeasy kit for mouse skin. TCRbeta CDR3 regions were amplified by immunoSEQ multiplex PCR with 35 Vbeta forward and 13 Jbeta reverse primers.

PBMCs were separated by density centrifugation and stained for CD3, CD4 and CD8, after which CD4+ and CD8+ T cells were sorted on a FACSAria. Unaffected controls provided scalp biopsies and blood samples. From the germline V gene, CDR1 is ENHRY and CDR2 is SYGVKD. Unmatched junction bases come to 10, with V trimmed by 10 bases and J by 5 bases. Its CDR3 holds 13 amino acids, cysteine through phenylalanine. The read is trimmed to its CDR3 DNA, 39 bases read in frame from base 1. Overall results and qualifications from the work: Compared with normal scalp, lesional scalp, particularly in alopecia totalis/universalis, had higher clonality and more expanded CD8+ clones, which suggests antigenic drive. Shared TCR sequences between patients were less evident than in mice, which may be partly attributable to HLA diversity in the patient population. Resident alphabeta T cells in normal human skin are also sequenced, complicating scalp TCR repertoire analysis, unlike mouse skin dominated by gammadelta T cells.

The sequence came from a human donor in good health. The chain was built from TRBV10-3 and TRBJ2-7; 8 middle bases align to TRBD1. Sequenced input: CD8+ T cells sorted from blood. Read as DNA, the sequence is TGTGCCAACTCGATGGACAGGGTGGACGAGCAGTACTTC. Its protein product is CANSMDRVDEQYF.